Listed below are T cell receptor beta chains from one sample, sequenced in a study of tumor and adjacent non-tumor tissue in lung cancer. In TCRdb, the multiplex PCR reads were re-called with MiXCR into one record per CDR3 protein. The data contain about 120,000 distinct CDR3 sequences, 66% of them seen just once; the ten biggest clones take up over 10%. Material: lung tumor tissue. These receptors were collected from a young man with non-small cell lung cancer. Each CDR3 is given with its conserved first and last residue.

v_call: TRBV11-2; cdr3_aa: CASRLGTGQETQYF
v_call: TRBV20-1; cdr3_aa: CSARDRAGGPIDMQYF
v_call: TRBV7-9; cdr3_aa: CASSLRQGRNEQFF
v_call: TRBV13; cdr3_aa: CASSSTRTSGRTHQEGETQYF
v_call: TRBV20-1; cdr3_aa: CNAQTGISTDTQCF
v_call: TRBV20-1; cdr3_aa: CGARCNQGGSYKTDTQYF
v_call: TRBV5-1; cdr3_aa: CASTPPAGIYNEQFF
v_call: TRBV4-3; cdr3_aa: CASSQDARTRNTGELFF
v_call: TRBV6-1; cdr3_aa: CASTPRSDSSSYNSPLHF
v_call: TRBV20-1; cdr3_aa: CSARGLDEQYF
v_call: TRBV11-2; cdr3_aa: CASRRGASSYDQYF
v_call: TRBV6-5; cdr3_aa: CASSYSVRGYHGYTF
v_call: TRBV6-6; cdr3_aa: CASSYPPPGRAEQYF
v_call: TRBV5-6; cdr3_aa: CASSRRQGGHSYEQYF
v_call: TRBV12-3/TRBV12-4; cdr3_aa: CASSLGLAGGSGRKQFF
v_call: TRBV20-1; cdr3_aa: CNARVGGDTQYF
v_call: TRBV20-1; cdr3_aa: CSAGCWNSYEQYF
v_call: TRBV6-1; cdr3_aa: CATHRPDTNTQYF
v_call: TRBV20-1; cdr3_aa: CSVGAQGTAKGEQYF
v_call: TRBV29-1; cdr3_aa: CNVLSIELFF
v_call: TRBV20-1; cdr3_aa: CSASGFDRVDYGYTF
v_call: TRBV5-1; cdr3_aa: CASSFRGPTDTQYF
v_call: TRBV20-1; cdr3_aa: CSASRRTGSAKNIQYF
v_call: TRBV20-1; cdr3_aa: CSASSGGAETQYF
v_call: TRBV4-2; cdr3_aa: CASSQPGTVYNEEFF
v_call: TRBV6-4; cdr3_aa: CASSAPGQGSSPLHF
v_call: TRBV11-3; cdr3_aa: CASSLGSMVGYGYTF
v_call: TRBV29-1; cdr3_aa: CSVVRQGEGEQFF
v_call: TRBV6-6; cdr3_aa: CASSYSRVYEQYF
v_call: TRBV20-1; cdr3_aa: CSAPRPSTNEKLFF
v_call: TRBV5-6; cdr3_aa: CASSLGGGGEQYF
v_call: TRBV4-1; cdr3_aa: CASSQNGAVTGELFF
v_call: TRBV11-2; cdr3_aa: CDGSLYASASYNEQFF